Each of the 31 T cell receptor beta chains below was sequenced from the same sample in a study of blood T cells in healthy people across ages. It was with a sample-barcoded 5' primer and a J-beta primer mix that a second PCR of roughly 7 to 12 cycles was run. MiXCR was run by TCRdb on the 5' RACE reads, yielding one entry per CDR3 protein. The sample includes around 1.5 million distinct CDR3 sequences, roughly 60% of them seen just once. Sequenced material: blood. The receptors come from a man aged 18 to 30 in good health.

The chain carries TRBV10-1 and TRBJ2-3; possibly TRBD2 for D (5 bases). The CDR3 consists of 16 residues. Per the germline V gene, CDR1 is WNHNN and CDR2 is SYGVQD (reference sequence). V lost 6 bases, J lost 2 bases, and 18 bases lay in between. The CDR3 DNA sequence: TGCGCCAGCAGCGAGGGCTATTGGTGGGCCACAGATACGCAGTATTTT. Its protein product is CASSEGYWWATDTQYF.

This clonotype was detected a few times. The V and J genes are TRBV6-5 and TRBJ2-1, with 9 bases fitting TRBD2. Looked up from germline, CDR1 is MNHEY and CDR2 is SVGAGI. V was pared by 2 bases and J by 3 bases, with 5 bases of the junction left unmatched. CDR3 size: 16 residues. CDR3 sequence (DNA): TGTGCCAGCAGTTACGTGGCGGGAGGGTTCTACAATGAGCAGTTCTTC. Amino acid sequence: CASSYVAGGFYNEQFF.

This sequence joins TRBV27 and TRBJ2-5, with a possible D match to TRBD2 (6 bases). V was shortened by 0 bases and J by 5 bases, with 16 bases between the two germline ends. The germline gives CDR1 MNHEY, CDR2 SMNVEV (reference sequence). This CDR3 comprises 16 residues. The CDR3 DNA is TGTGCCAGCAGTTTATCACCAGGAGGGAGAGGGGAGACCCAGTACTTC. Translating it yields CASSLSPGGRGETQYF.

The chain joins TRBV6-2 or TRBV6-3 to TRBJ2-5; 8 positions match TRBD2. With V trimmed by 7 bases and J by 7 bases, 11 bases remained unmatched. Germline lookup yields CDR1 MNHEY and CDR2 SVGEGT. The CDR3 consists of 14 residues. CDR3 in amino acids: CASTWGRSGGTQYF. CDR3 DNA: TGTGCCAGCACATGGGGCAGGAGCGGGGGGACCCAGTACTTC.

The V and J genes are TRBV2 and TRBJ2-3, with TRBD1 identical over 7 bases. Germline values: CDR1 SNHLY, CDR2 FYNNEI. This CDR3 region has 16 residues. J lost 4 bases, V lost 1 base, and 8 bases had no gene match. CDR3 nucleotide sequence: TGTGCCAGCAGTGAAGTTGGGACAGTGAGGTCAGATACGCAGTATTTT. Translating it yields CASSEVGTVRSDTQYF.

The V and J genes are TRBV3-1 and TRBJ1-4, with D possibly matching TRBD1 (6 bases). The length of the CDR3 is 14 residues. In germline, CDR1 is LGHDT, CDR2 YNNKEL (reference sequence). V was shortened by 2 bases and J by 8 bases, with 12 bases between the two germline ends. The CDR3 region is CASSQQGLWEKLFF. CDR3 bases: TGTGCCAGCAGCCAACAGGGGCTGTGGGAAAAACTGTTTTTT.

The rearrangement uses TRBV20-1 and TRBJ1-5; 7 bases are a match to TRBD1. The V segment lost 4 bases and the J segment 2 bases; nucleotides outside the gene matches: 5. This CDR3 has 14 amino acids. Germline CDR1 and CDR2: DFQATT and SNEGSKA (reference sequence). This CDR3 reads CSAKNRGRNQPQHF. CDR3 sequence (DNA): TGCAGTGCTAAAAACAGGGGACGCAATCAGCCCCAGCATTTT.

The rearrangement links TRBV29-1 to TRBJ2-5; TRBD2 agrees at 9 bases. The J segment lost 1 base and the V segment lost 7 bases, leaving 16 bases of the junction unmatched. The length of the CDR3 is 17 residues. CDR1 and CDR2 from the germline V gene are SQVTM and ANQGSEA. The chain's CDR3 is CSATGTAGTSLQETQYF. The CDR3 nucleotides read TGCAGCGCCACAGGGACGGCCGGGACTAGCCTCCAAGAGACCCAGTACTTC.

V usage is TRBV7-2 and J usage is TRBJ2-7, with D possibly called TRBD1 or TRBD2 (5 bases each). This CDR3 comprises 16 residues. Germline CDR1 reads SGHTA; CDR2 reads FQGNSA. Trimming took 1 base from V and 4 from J, leaving 17 bases between them. The CDR3 sequence: CASSLVGGTNTYEQYF. The DNA for the CDR3 is TGTGCCAGCAGCTTAGTGGGTGGGACCAACACTTACGAGCAGTACTTC.

This chain joins TRBV27 and TRBJ1-5; D is unresolved. The CDR3 loop spans 12 amino acids. V gave up 6 bases and J gave up 8 bases, with 11 bases separating them. Germline CDR1 MNHEY, CDR2 SMNVEV (reference sequence). The CDR3 spells CASRDGSKPQHF. The CDR3 DNA sequence: TGTGCCAGCAGAGACGGCTCAAAGCCCCAGCATTTT.

The DNA for the CDR3 is TGTGCCAGCAGCTCCATATCCGGACAGCACTACAATGAGCAGTACTTC. Encoded protein: CASSSISGQHYNEQYF. J is TRBJ2-1 and V is TRBV7-9, with D tentatively TRBD1 (6 bases). The J call is doubtful: the DNA matches TRBJ2-7 better. The CDR3 runs 16 residues. Germline V gives CDR1 SEHNR, CDR2 FQNEAQ (reference sequence).

The CDR3 region is CASSEKGTGYYEQYF. In nucleotides, the CDR3 is TGTGCCAGCAGTGAAAAGGGCACAGGCTACTACGAGCAGTACTTC. This chain connects TRBV2 to TRBJ2-7; perhaps TRBD1 as D (5 bases). The CDR3 is 15 residues long. V lost 2 bases and J lost 3, with 14 bases in between. The germline V gene has CDR1 SNHLY and CDR2 FYNNEI.

The V gene is TRBV11-2, the J gene TRBJ1-2; D is ambiguous. V lost 6 bases and J lost 6, with 11 bases in between. Per germline, CDR1 SGHAT and CDR2 FQNNGV. This CDR3 contains 12 residues. CDR3 loop: CASRPWSDGYTF. CDR3 in DNA: TGTGCCAGCAGGCCCTGGTCCGATGGCTACACCTTC.

This clonotype was observed a handful of times. This chain uses TRBV20-1 with TRBJ2-3, with D possibly TRBD2 on 6 matching bases. From germline, CDR1 is DFQATT and CDR2 SNEGSKA (reference sequence). Between the trimmed V and J ends, which lost 3 bases and 2 bases, there was a span of 12 bases. CDR3 length: 14 amino acids. The CDR3 nucleotides read TGCAGTGCTAGTAGGGCGGGGTTCACAGATACGCAGTATTTT. Translation gives CSASRAGFTDTQYF.

This clonotype was seen a few times. This chain links TRBV5-5 with TRBJ2-7; TRBD2 might be the D (6 bases). This CDR3 has 14 amino acids. V was cut by 1 base and J by 2 bases, with 10 bases left in between. Per the germline V gene, CDR1 is SGHKS and CDR2 is YYEKEE (reference sequence). CDR3 nucleotides: TGTGCCAGCAGCTTGTTGGGGGGAACCTACGAGCAGTACTTC. As protein: CASSLLGGTYEQYF.

The chain carries TRBV6-5 and TRBJ2-7; D unclear. V lost 2 bases to trimming and J lost 3 bases, with 11 bases between them. The CDR3 contains 14 residues. Germline lookup yields CDR1 MNHEY and CDR2 SVGAGI. DNA of the CDR3: TGTGCCAGCAGTTACGCCGACGGAGACTACGAGCAGTACTTC. Its protein is CASSYADGDYEQYF.

The chain is built from TRBV12-3 or TRBV12-4 and TRBJ1-6, with a weak D call TRBD1 (5 bases). The CDR3 is 13 amino acids. Trimming removed 7 bases from V and 10 bases from J, with 14 bases in between. CDR3 nucleotide sequence: TGTGCCAGCACGGGGGGGTTTCGGTCACCCCTCCACTTT. It translates to CASTGGFRSPLHF.

The rearrangement links TRBV6-1 to TRBJ2-1; D is tentatively TRBD1 or TRBD2 (5 bases each). The germline V and J ends were trimmed by 4 bases and 9 bases, with 13 bases remaining between them. From germline, CDR1 is MNHNS and CDR2 SASEGT. This CDR3 contains 13 residues. The CDR3 DNA reads TGTGCCAGCAGTGCTTGGCCTGGGGGTGAGCAGTTCTTC. Its protein is CASSAWPGGEQFF.

The chain couples TRBV15 to TRBJ2-1, with 8 bases matching TRBD1. The CDR3 runs to 18 residues. CDR1 is LNHNV and CDR2 is YYDKDF in the germline V gene (reference sequence). V lost 2 bases, J lost 3 bases, and 12 bases stayed unmatched. The CDR3 loop is CATSRSTARTGHYNEQFF. The DNA for the CDR3 is TGTGCCACCAGCAGATCCACGGCCCGGACAGGGCACTACAATGAGCAGTTCTTC.

This clonotype was detected a few times. V gene TRBV12-3 or TRBV12-4 combines with J gene TRBJ1-4; D not certain. This CDR3 region has 14 residues. Trimming took 6 bases from V and 8 from J, leaving 16 bases between them. CDR3 nucleotide sequence: TGTGCCAGCAGCCGCTCGGTTGAGGGAGAAAAACTGTTTTTT. Translated: CASSRSVEGEKLFF.

In nucleotides, the CDR3 is TGTGCCAGCAGCAGCGGGCAGGGGGCATGGGAGCAGTTCTTC. Encoded protein: CASSSGQGAWEQFF. J is TRBJ2-1 and V is TRBV9, with TRBD1 identical over 8 bases. The V and J ends lost 4 bases and 10 bases, in that order; junction bases with no gene match: 10. Germline values: CDR1 SGDLS, CDR2 YYNGEE. CDR3 size: 14 residues.

The table lists this clonotype with a few counts. The gene calls are TRBV5-1 and TRBJ2-1, with 8 bases identical to TRBD2. The V gene end was trimmed by 5 bases and the J gene end by 8 bases; junction bases not matched to a gene: 12. Germline V lookup: CDR1 SGHRS, CDR2 YFSETQ. This CDR3 has 15 residues. CDR3 in DNA: TGCGCCAGCAGTCCCGGGACTAGTGAATTCGATGAGCAGTTCTTC. This sequence encodes CASSPGTSEFDEQFF. Supplemented by reference TRBV5-1 and TRBJ2-1, the full variable domain reads KAGVTQTPRYLIKTRGQQVTLSCSPISGHRSVSWYQQTPGQGLQFLFEYFSETQRNKGNFPGRFSGRQFSNSRSEMNVSTLELGDSALYLCASSPGTSEFDEQFFGPGTRLTVL.

This clonotype showed up just a few times. The gene calls are TRBV6-6 and TRBJ2-7; D may match TRBD1 or TRBD2 (5 bases each). From germline, CDR1 is MNHNY and CDR2 SVGAGI (reference sequence). Trimming stripped 4 bases from V and 7 bases from J, with 11 bases between. The length of the CDR3 is 12 residues. CDR3 DNA: TGTGCCAGCAGTTCTGGGGGTTGGGAGCAGTACTTC. Encoded protein: CASSSGGWEQYF.

A word on this clonotype: The junction shows a germline mismatch at one end, possibly a read error. V usage is TRBV3-1 and J usage is TRBJ1-1, with TRBD1 matching 7 bases. The CDR3 is 16 amino acids. The germline CDR1 and CDR2 sequences are LGHDT and YNNKEL (reference sequence). The CDR3 region has the DNA TGTGCCAGCAACCAAGGAAAGGGACAGCTGAACACTGAAGCTTTCTTT. It translates to CASNQGKGQLNTEAFF. The variable domain in full, completed from reference TRBV3-1 and TRBJ1-1, reads DTAVSQTPKYLVTQMGNDKSIKCEQNLGHDTMYWYKQDSKKFLKIMFSYNNKELIINETVPNRFSPKSPDKAHLNLHINSLELGDSAVYFCASNQGKGQLNTEAFFGQGTRLTVV.

The CDR3 sequence: CASSLASGGPTYEQYF. CDR3 in DNA: TGTGCCAGCAGCTTGGCTAGCGGGGGGCCTACCTACGAGCAGTACTTC. The rearrangement joins TRBV5-5 to TRBJ2-7, with 11 bases identical to TRBD2. This CDR3 spans 16 amino acids. After removal of 0 bases from V and 2 bases from J, the junction contained 4 bases not matched to a gene. Germline assignment: CDR1 SGHKS and CDR2 YYEKEE (reference sequence).

The rearrangement links TRBV5-1 to TRBJ2-7; no clear D gene. Germline V gene data show CDR1 as SGHRS and CDR2 as YFSETQ. The CDR3 covers 13 residues. V lost 5 bases, J lost 0 bases, and 9 bases lay in between. The CDR3 DNA is TGCGCCAGCAGGGATCCCACCTCCTACGAGCAGTACTTC. Translation: CASRDPTSYEQYF. Based on the CDR3 plus reference TRBV5-1 and TRBJ2-7, the full variable domain is KAGVTQTPRYLIKTRGQQVTLSCSPISGHRSVSWYQQTPGQGLQFLFEYFSETQRNKGNFPGRFSGRQFSNSRSEMNVSTLELGDSALYLCASRDPTSYEQYFGPGTRLTVT.

Note on this clonotype: Sequence at one end of the junction differs from germline and may be a read error. V usage is TRBV2 and J usage is TRBJ2-7; either TRBD1 or TRBD2 may fit D (5 bases each). From germline, CDR1 is SNHLY and CDR2 FYNNEI. The length of the CDR3 is 13 residues. The CDR3 sequence is CVSRDAVLYEQYF. The CDR3 DNA reads as TGTGTCAGCAGGGACGCCGTCCTCTACGAGCAGTACTTC.

This chain joins TRBV18 and TRBJ1-6; the D gene is possibly TRBD1 (6 bases). Germline V gene lookup returns CDR1 KGHSH and CDR2 LQKENI. The CDR3 length is 15 residues. The germline V and J ends were trimmed by 2 bases and 9 bases, with 14 bases remaining between them. The CDR3 sequence: CASSPDQTGSSPLHF. In DNA form, the CDR3 reads TGTGCCAGCTCACCAGATCAAACAGGGAGTTCACCCCTCCACTTT.

The chain has TRBV20-1 and TRBJ1-2; D call uncertain. Trimming removed 1 base from V and 8 bases from J, with 8 bases in between. The CDR3 consists of 11 residues. Per germline, CDR1 DFQATT and CDR2 SNEGSKA (reference sequence). In nucleotides, the CDR3 is TGCAGTGCTAGAGCCTTACCAGGCTACACCTTC. It specifies CSARALPGYTF.

A note on this clonotype: The limits of the CDR3 on the DNA are not certain, so only TCRdb's listed CDR3 is given. This rearrangement joins TRBV21-1 to TRBJ2-5; no DNA check was done on the table's D call, TRBD2. TRBV21-1 is noted as a pseudogene. The CDR3 is 15 amino acids long, termini counted. The chain's CDR3 is CASVGSGALGDTQYF.

The chain recombines TRBV12-3 or TRBV12-4 with TRBJ2-1; D is perhaps TRBD1 (5 bases). V was pared by 3 bases and J by 5 bases, with 8 bases between. The CDR3 sequence is 13 residues long. CDR3: CASSFWGHNEQFF. CDR3 nucleotides: TGTGCCAGCAGTTTTTGGGGCCACAATGAGCAGTTCTTC.